Presented here are 3 T cell receptor beta chains from one specimen sequenced in a study of CXCR3-negative and CXCR3-positive naive CD8 T cells. Researchers prepared the TRB cDNA libraries using 5' RACE with UMI labels. Following a re-call of the 5' RACE reads, TCRdb has one entry per CDR3 protein and lacks DNA. Its listing shows 100,000 to 150,000 distinct CDR3 sequences. Sequenced material: naive CXCR3- CD8+ T cells from blood. Noted subset: CD45RO-CCR7+CD27+CD95- naive CD8+ T cells lacking CXCR3 (TNR3-). Source of these receptors: a human donor in good health. Some clones in this sample may be carry-over from other donors' samples.

This chain joins TRBV11-3 and TRBJ2-3; with no DNA, the TCRdb D assignment of TRBD1 cannot be verified. CDR1 SGHNT and CDR2 YENEEA come from the germline V gene. The CDR3 length is 16 residues. This CDR3 reads CASSPGGAEYTDTQYF.

The chain couples TRBV7-9 to TRBJ1-1; TCRdb designates TRBD1, a call that cannot be tested without DNA. CDR3 length equals 15 residues. Germline CDR1 is SEHNR and CDR2 is FQNEAQ (reference sequence). The CDR3 reads CASSPGAGAGTEAFF.

V and J are TRBV28 and TRBJ2-3; TCRdb's assignment of TRBD2 cannot be checked, as there is no DNA. CDR3 length equals 16 residues. Germline V gene lookup returns CDR1 MDHEN and CDR2 SYDVKM. The chain's CDR3 is CASSSGLAGDTDTQYF.